This entry lists 18 T cell receptor beta chains sequenced from one sample in a study of cytomegalovirus exposure and HLA in healthy donors. 60 Vbeta and 13 Jbeta primers were used in PCR. Sequencing was performed with immunoSEQ multiplex PCR; in TCRdb, only in-frame clones are kept and a portion is missing. The data show roughly 170,000 clones, around 83% seen once. Sequencing used PBMCs. The receptors here all came from a man in his fifties or sixties in good health and CMV-seronegative.

This clone has a handful of counts. The rearrangement joins TRBV11-1 to TRBJ2-7; 7 nucleotides agree with TRBD2. This CDR3 is 15 amino acids long. The germline V gene has CDR1 SGHAT and CDR2 FQDESV (reference sequence). V shed 2 bases and J 3 bases; nucleotides not matched to a gene: 7. The CDR3 loop is CASSLMAGVDYEQYF. The CDR3, as DNA: TGTGCCAGCAGCTTAATGGCGGGGGTCGACTACGAGCAGTACTTC. Full variable domain (outside the CDR3, taken from reference TRBV11-1 and TRBJ2-7): EAEVAQSPRYKITEKSQAVAFWCDPISGHATLYWYRQILGQGPELLVQFQDESVVDDSQLPKDRFSAERLKGVDSTLKIQPAELGDSAMYLCASSLMAGVDYEQYFGPGTRLTVT.

CDR3 residues: CASRREATYTGELFF. CDR3 DNA sequence: TGTGCCAGCAGACGGGAGGCCACTTACACCGGGGAGCTGTTTTTT. The chain uses TRBV2 and TRBJ2-2; 7 positions match TRBD2. Germline V CDR1 and CDR2: SNHLY, FYNNEI. Trimming removed 6 bases from V and 3 bases from J; junction bases left unmatched: 7. This CDR3 spans 15 amino acids. Drawing the rest from reference TRBV2 and TRBJ2-2, the complete variable domain is EPEVTQTPSHQVTQMGQEVILRCVPISNHLYFYWYRQILGQKVEFLVSFYNNEISEKSEIFDDQFSVERPDGSNFTLKIRSTKLEDSAMYFCASRREATYTGELFFGEGSRLTVL.

The chain is built from TRBV9 and TRBJ2-3; D might be TRBD1 (6 bases). CDR1 is SGDLS, CDR2 YYNGEE, per germline. The CDR3 length is 15 residues. V was pared by 5 bases and J by 4 bases, with 17 bases between. In DNA, the CDR3 is TGTGCCAGCAGTAAAACAGGGCTTGGGGCAGATACGCAGTATTTT. The encoded protein is CASSKTGLGADTQYF.

This clone was observed a single time. The chain couples TRBV4-2 to TRBJ2-1; a weak D match, TRBD2 (5 bases). Trimming removed 4 bases from V and 4 bases from J, with 11 bases in between. This CDR3 region has 14 residues. Germline CDR1 LGHNA, CDR2 YNFKEQ. The CDR3: CASSPQDSYNEQFF. The CDR3 nucleotides are TGTGCCAGCAGCCCCCAGGACTCGTACAATGAGCAGTTCTTC.

This chain links TRBV7-9 with TRBJ1-2, with TRBD1 as a possible D gene (6 bases). The germline gives CDR1 SEHNR, CDR2 FQNEAQ (reference sequence). The CDR3 is 15 amino acids. V was pared by 6 bases and J by 6 bases, with 20 bases between. The CDR3 nucleotides read TGTGCCAGCAGGCGAGTCCACAGGGCAAGTGATGGCTACACCTTC. Translating gives CASRRVHRASDGYTF.

The genes are TRBV7-6 and TRBJ2-6; TRBD2 matches at 8 bases. In germline, CDR1 is SGHVS, CDR2 FNYEAQ. This CDR3 contains 18 residues. The trim removed 5 bases at V and 4 bases at J, leaving 13 bases unmatched. This CDR3 is CASSPGGAGVSGANVLTF. Here the CDR3 DNA reads TGTGCCAGCAGCCCCGGTGGAGCGGGGGTTTCGGGGGCCAACGTCCTGACTTTC.

The chain has TRBV5-1 and TRBJ2-5, with D possibly TRBD1 on 5 matching bases. The CDR3 is 13 residues long. Trimming removed 0 bases from V and 11 bases from J, with 14 bases in between. Germline lookup yields CDR1 SGHRS and CDR2 YFSETQ. CDR3 protein: CASSLAHRSSQYF. In DNA form, the CDR3 reads TGCGCCAGCAGCTTGGCCCACAGGAGTTCACAGTACTTC.

Only a few counts were recorded for this clone. The genes are TRBV6-5 and TRBJ1-1; no firm D call. CDR3 length equals 15 residues. Germline assignment: CDR1 MNHEY and CDR2 SVGAGI. V was shortened by 6 bases and J by 6 bases, with 20 bases between the two germline ends. CDR3 region: CASSFSRVVFPEAFF. The DNA of the CDR3 is TGTGCCAGCAGCTTTAGCCGTGTAGTATTCCCTGAAGCTTTCTTT.

The chain joins TRBV19 to TRBJ1-5; D is unclear. The CDR3 sequence is 16 residues long. V was shortened by 2 bases and J by 3 bases, with 14 bases between the two germline ends. Germline lookup yields CDR1 LNHDA and CDR2 SQIVND (reference sequence). The CDR3 spells CASSIKSPSVNQPQHF. The CDR3 DNA is TGTGCCAGTAGTATAAAGAGTCCCTCGGTCAATCAGCCCCAGCATTTT.

The J gene is TRBJ2-1, the V gene TRBV28, with 7 bases matching TRBD1. Germline lookup yields CDR1 MDHEN and CDR2 SYDVKM. V trimming: 5 bases; J trimming: 1 base; junction bases outside the gene matches: 11. CDR3 length equals 17 residues. As DNA, the CDR3 is TGTGCCAGCAGTCCCTCAGGGGGAGCACTATCCTACAATGAGCAGTTCTTC. Translation: CASSPSGGALSYNEQFF.

The gene calls are TRBV2 and TRBJ1-4; 9 bases are a match to TRBD1. The junction had 9 bases not matched to a gene; V was cut back by 7 bases and J by 6 bases. The CDR3 is 15 amino acids. In germline, CDR1 is SNHLY, CDR2 FYNNEI. For the CDR3, the DNA is TGTGCCAGCACTCCAAGGGGGACAGGGTATGAAAAACTGTTTTTT. Amino acid sequence: CASTPRGTGYEKLFF.

The V gene is TRBV7-3, the J gene TRBJ2-3, with D perhaps TRBD2 (7 bases). CDR3 length equals 16 residues. The germline V and J ends were trimmed by 4 bases and 3 bases, with 17 bases remaining between them. Germline CDR1 reads SGHTA; CDR2 reads FQGTGA. The CDR3 loop is CASSSRGRGGTDTQYF. The CDR3 nucleotides read TGTGCCAGCAGCTCCAGGGGACGGGGAGGGACAGATACGCAGTATTTT.

V usage is TRBV5-1 and J usage is TRBJ1-4; no clear D gene. CDR3 size: 14 residues. CDR1 is SGHRS and CDR2 is YFSETQ in the germline V gene. V lost 5 bases and J lost 4, with 12 bases in between. The CDR3, as DNA: TGCGCCAGCAGAAGAGCTGCGGGTAATGAAAAACTGTTTTTT. This sequence encodes CASRRAAGNEKLFF.

The gene calls are TRBV7-9 and TRBJ2-1; 7 bases match TRBD1. V trimming: 5 bases; J trimming: 7 bases; junction bases outside the gene matches: 14. Germline V gene lookup returns CDR1 SEHNR and CDR2 FQNEAQ (reference sequence). The CDR3 length is 16 residues. DNA for the CDR3: TGTGCCAGCAGCCCGACAGGGAATCTAAGAATTAATGAGCAGTTCTTC. Its protein product is CASSPTGNLRINEQFF. Based on the CDR3 plus reference TRBV7-9 and TRBJ2-1, the full variable domain is DTGVSQNPRHKITKRGQNVTFRCDPISEHNRLYWYRQTLGQGPEFLTYFQNEAQLEKSRLLSDRFSAERPKGSFSTLEIQRTEQGDSAMYLCASSPTGNLRINEQFFGPGTRLTVL.

The chain is built from TRBV5-5 and TRBJ2-7; D remains unclear. Trimming took 4 bases from V and 4 from J, leaving 21 bases between them. There are 16 residues in the CDR3. The germline V gene has CDR1 SGHKS and CDR2 YYEKEE (reference sequence). For the CDR3, the DNA is TGTGCCAGCAGCCTAGTTCGGCGCTCAGAGAGTTACGAGCAGTACTTC. This codes for CASSLVRRSESYEQYF.

The chain employs TRBV7-3 and TRBJ2-3, with TRBD1 identical over 8 bases. Germline assignment: CDR1 SGHTA and CDR2 FQGTGA. The CDR3 totals 15 residues. V shed 4 bases and J 5 bases; nucleotides not matched to a gene: 8. This chain's CDR3 is CASSSQGAAKDTQYF. The CDR3 DNA reads TGTGCCAGCAGCTCCCAGGGGGCGGCGAAAGATACGCAGTATTTT.

This chain links TRBV7-2 with TRBJ1-2; TRBD1 matches 12 bases. In germline, CDR1 is SGHTA, CDR2 FQGNSA. The CDR3 sequence is 16 residues long. V was clipped by 0 bases and J by 4 bases; unmatched bases: 3. The chain's CDR3 is CASSLAGQGAGYGYTF. CDR3 nucleotides: TGTGCCAGCAGCTTAGCGGGACAGGGGGCCGGCTATGGCTACACCTTC. Together with reference TRBV7-2 and TRBJ1-2, the CDR3 gives the full variable domain: GAGVSQSPSNKVTEKGKDVELRCDPISGHTALYWYRQSLGQGLEFLIYFQGNSAPDKSGLPSDRFSAERTGGSVSTLTIQRTQQEDSAVYLCASSLAGQGAGYGYTFGSGTRLTVV.

This clone occurred once. The CDR3 region is CASSLSVQGANEQFF. CDR3 in DNA: TGTGCCAGCAGTTTATCGGTACAGGGGGCGAATGAGCAGTTCTTC. V usage is TRBV27 and J usage is TRBJ2-1, with 9 bases matching TRBD1. Germline loops: CDR1 MNHEY, CDR2 SMNVEV (reference sequence). The V and J ends lost 0 bases and 7 bases, in that order; junction bases with no gene match: 4. CDR3 size: 15 residues.